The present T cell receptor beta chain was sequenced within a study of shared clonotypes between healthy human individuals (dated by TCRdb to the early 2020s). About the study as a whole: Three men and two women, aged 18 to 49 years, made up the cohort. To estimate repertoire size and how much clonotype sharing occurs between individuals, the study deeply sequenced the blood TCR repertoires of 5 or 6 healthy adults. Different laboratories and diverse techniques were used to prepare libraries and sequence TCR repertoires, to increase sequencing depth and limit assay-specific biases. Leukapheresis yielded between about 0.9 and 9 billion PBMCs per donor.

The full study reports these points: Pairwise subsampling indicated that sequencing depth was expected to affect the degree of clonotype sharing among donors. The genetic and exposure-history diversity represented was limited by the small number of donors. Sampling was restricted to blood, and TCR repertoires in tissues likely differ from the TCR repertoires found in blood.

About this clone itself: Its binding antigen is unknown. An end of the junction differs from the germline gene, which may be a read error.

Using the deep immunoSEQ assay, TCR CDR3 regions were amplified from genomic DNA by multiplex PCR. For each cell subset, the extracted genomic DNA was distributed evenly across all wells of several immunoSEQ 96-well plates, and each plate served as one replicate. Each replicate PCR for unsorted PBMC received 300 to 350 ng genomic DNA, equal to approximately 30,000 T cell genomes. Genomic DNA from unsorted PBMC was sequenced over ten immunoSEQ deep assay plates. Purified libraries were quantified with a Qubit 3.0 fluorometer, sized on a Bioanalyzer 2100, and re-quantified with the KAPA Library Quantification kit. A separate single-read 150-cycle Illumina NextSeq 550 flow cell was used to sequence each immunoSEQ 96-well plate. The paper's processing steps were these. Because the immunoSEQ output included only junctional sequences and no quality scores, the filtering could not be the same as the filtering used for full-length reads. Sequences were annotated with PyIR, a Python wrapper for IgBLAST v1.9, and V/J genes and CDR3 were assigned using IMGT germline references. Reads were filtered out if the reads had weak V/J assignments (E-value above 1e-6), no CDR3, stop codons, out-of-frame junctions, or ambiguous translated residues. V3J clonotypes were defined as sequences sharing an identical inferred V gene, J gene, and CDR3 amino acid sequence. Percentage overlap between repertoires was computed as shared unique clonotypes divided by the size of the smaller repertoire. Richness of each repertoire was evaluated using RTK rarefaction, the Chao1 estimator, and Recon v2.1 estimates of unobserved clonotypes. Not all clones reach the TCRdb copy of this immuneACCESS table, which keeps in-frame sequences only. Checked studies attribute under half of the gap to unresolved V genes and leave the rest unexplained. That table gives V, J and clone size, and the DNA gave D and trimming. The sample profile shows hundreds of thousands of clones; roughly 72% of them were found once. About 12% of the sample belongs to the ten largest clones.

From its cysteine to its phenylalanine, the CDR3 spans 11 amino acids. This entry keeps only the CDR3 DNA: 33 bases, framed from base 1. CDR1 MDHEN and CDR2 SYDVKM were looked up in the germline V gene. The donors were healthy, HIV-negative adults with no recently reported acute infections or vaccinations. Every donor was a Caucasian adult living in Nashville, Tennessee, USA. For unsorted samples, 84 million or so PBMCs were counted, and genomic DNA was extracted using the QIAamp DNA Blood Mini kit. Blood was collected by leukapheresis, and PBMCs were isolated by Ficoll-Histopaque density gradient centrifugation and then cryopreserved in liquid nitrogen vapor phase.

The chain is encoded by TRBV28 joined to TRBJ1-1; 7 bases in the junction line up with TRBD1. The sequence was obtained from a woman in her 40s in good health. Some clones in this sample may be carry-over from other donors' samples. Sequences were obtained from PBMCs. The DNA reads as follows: TGTGCCAGCAGCTCTTACGACAGGGCCCGATTT. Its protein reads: CASSSYDRARF. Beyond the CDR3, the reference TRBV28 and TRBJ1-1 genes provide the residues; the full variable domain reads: DVKVTQSSRYLVKRTGEKVFLECVQDMDHENMFWYRQDPGLGLRLIYFSYDVKMKEKGDIPEGYSVSREKKERFSLILESASTNQTSMYLCASSSYDRARFGQGTRLTVV.